The T cell receptor beta chain under discussion was sequenced for a study of blood T cell repertoires in COVID-19. Profiled with immunoSEQ multiplex PCR; TCRdb holds only in-frame clones, not every one. This sample has hundreds of thousands of clones, with around 87% found just once. The CDR3 runs 15 residues. Trimming took off 6 bases at V and 1 base at J, with 13 bases between the two ends. Looked up from germline, CDR1 is SGHTA and CDR2 is FQGNSA. This receptor was identified in a woman aged 45-60 years who had recovered from COVID-19. The chain carries TRBV7-2 and TRBJ2-1; D gene unclear. Sequencing was done on a sample of peripheral blood. CDR3 sequence (DNA): TGTGCCAGCAGTCCGGCTATCGGGTCCTACAATGAGCAGTTCTTC. Translating it yields CASSPAIGSYNEQFF.